Sequencing of this T cell receptor (beta chain) was carried out in a study of human T cells and chemical hapten exposure. Described time point: patch test 3, about 24 weeks after DPC sensitization. Treatment of the sample: therapeutic diphenylcyclopropenone sensitization with weekly scalp DPC. Patch tests were applied only after blood draws. Study-wide results and limits: Relative to controls, expanded TCRs formed significantly more large CDR3 similarity clusters.

In its sample, this clonotype was seen many times. Its antigen is not identified. Individual cDNA molecules received unique molecular identifiers in the library. Under the authors' procedure: Counting gave a median of around 100,000 TCRs per sample, with values ranging from 23,224 to 690,600. MiXCR, applied by TCRdb to the RACE reads, yields one record per CDR3 protein. TCRdb assigned the V and J calls; the authors' analysis was not used. The repertoire holds some 74,000 distinct CDR3 sequences, over 10% seen once, with roughly 6% in the top ten. The clonotype originates from a woman in her 50s with alopecia areata. Some clones in this sample may be carry-over from other donors' samples. This specimen consisted of whole blood, obtained in connection with sensitization to the hapten diphenylcyclopropenone (DPC).

CDR3 loop: CSAPRGAQKTQYF. The CDR3 DNA follows: TGCAGTGCTCCCCGCGGGGCGCAAAAGACCCAGTACTTC. The gene calls are TRBV20-1 and TRBJ2-5; weak D call: TRBD2 (6 bases). This CDR3 has 13 residues. Germline-derived CDR1 and CDR2 are DFQATT and SNEGSKA (reference sequence). Trimming took off 5 bases at V and 6 bases at J, with 16 bases between the two ends.